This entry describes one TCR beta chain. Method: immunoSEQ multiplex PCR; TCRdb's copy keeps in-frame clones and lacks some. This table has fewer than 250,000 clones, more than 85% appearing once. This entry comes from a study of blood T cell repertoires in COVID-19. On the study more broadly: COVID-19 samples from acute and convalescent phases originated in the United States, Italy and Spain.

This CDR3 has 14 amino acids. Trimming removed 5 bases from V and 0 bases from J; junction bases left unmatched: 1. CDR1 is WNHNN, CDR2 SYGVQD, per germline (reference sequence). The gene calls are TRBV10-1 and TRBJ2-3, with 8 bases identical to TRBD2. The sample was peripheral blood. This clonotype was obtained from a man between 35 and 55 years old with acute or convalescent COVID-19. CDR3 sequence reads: CASSQRGSTDTQYF. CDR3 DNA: TGCGCCAGCAGTCAGCGGGGGAGCACAGATACGCAGTATTTT.